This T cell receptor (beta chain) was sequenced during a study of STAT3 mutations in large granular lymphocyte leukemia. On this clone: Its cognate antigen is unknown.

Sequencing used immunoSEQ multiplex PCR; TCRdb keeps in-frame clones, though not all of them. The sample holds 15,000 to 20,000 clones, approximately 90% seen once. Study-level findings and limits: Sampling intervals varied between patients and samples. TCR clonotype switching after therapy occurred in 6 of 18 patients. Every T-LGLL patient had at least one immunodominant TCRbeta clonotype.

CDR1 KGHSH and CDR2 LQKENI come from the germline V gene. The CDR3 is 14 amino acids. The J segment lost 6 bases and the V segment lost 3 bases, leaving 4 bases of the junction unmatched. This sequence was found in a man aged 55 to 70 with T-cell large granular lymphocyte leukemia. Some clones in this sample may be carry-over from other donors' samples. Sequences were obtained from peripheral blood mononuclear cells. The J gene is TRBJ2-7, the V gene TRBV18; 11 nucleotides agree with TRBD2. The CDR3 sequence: CASSPIAGGLEQYF. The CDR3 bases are TGTGCCAGCTCACCCATAGCGGGAGGGCTCGAGCAGTACTTC.